Below are 25 T cell receptor beta chains sequenced from a single sample in a study of T cell responses to AZD1222 COVID-19 vaccine. TCRdb's copy holds only in-frame clones and misses some; the assay was immunoSEQ multiplex PCR. The sample carries 100,000 to 150,000 clones, 65% to 90% recorded once. The material sequenced was peripheral blood, taken 28 days after the second AZD1222 dose. All receptors come from an adult who received the AZD1222 COVID-19 vaccine.

The V and J genes are TRBV6-5 and TRBJ1-1; D unclear. This CDR3 spans 15 amino acids. Trimming pared 0 bases from V and 5 bases from J, leaving 13 bases between. CDR1 is MNHEY and CDR2 is SVGAGI in the germline V gene. In DNA form, the CDR3 reads TGTGCCAGCAGTTACTCGTTGTCCGGATTTACTGAAGCTTTCTTT. This sequence encodes CASSYSLSGFTEAFF.

This chain joins TRBV19 and TRBJ2-7; D unresolved. CDR1 LNHDA and CDR2 SQIVND come from the germline V gene (reference sequence). CDR3 size: 11 residues. V lost 6 bases to trimming and J lost 3 bases, with 6 bases between them. CDR3 sequence (DNA): TGTGCCAGTAGCTTCGGCTACGAGCAGTACTTC. Translated, it gives CASSFGYEQYF.

The chain's CDR3 is CASSQGWAGGSEQFF. The CDR3 DNA reads as TGTGCCAGCAGCCAAGGGTGGGCGGGGGGAAGTGAGCAGTTCTTC. J is TRBJ2-1 and V is TRBV3-1 (or the pseudogene TRBV3-2); TRBD2 aligns across 8 bases. J lost 9 bases, V lost 1 base, and 8 bases had no gene match. The V gene's germline CDR1 is LGHDT and CDR2 YNNKEL (reference sequence). The CDR3 is made up of 15 amino acids.

The rearrangement links TRBV25-1 to TRBJ1-6; D possibly corresponds to TRBD1 (5 bases). V shed 5 bases and J shed 11 bases, with 19 bases lying between them. Germline V lookup: CDR1 MGHDK, CDR2 SYGVNS. The CDR3 extends over 15 amino acids. CDR3 amino acids: CASSSYGGVGAPLHF. CDR3 bases: TGTGCCAGCAGTTCTTATGGGGGGGTCGGGGCACCCCTCCACTTT.

The V gene is TRBV7-2, the J gene TRBJ2-7; tentative D call: TRBD2 (5 bases). Trimming shortened V by 5 bases and J by 7 bases, and 18 bases separated the two germline ends. CDR3 length: 14 residues. Germline V gene sequence: CDR1 SGHTA, CDR2 FQGNSA. CDR3 coding DNA: TGTGCCAGCAGCCCGGACGGTCTAGCTCGGGAGCAGTACTTC. Its translation: CASSPDGLAREQYF. Based on the CDR3 plus reference TRBV7-2 and TRBJ2-7, the full variable domain is GAGVSQSPSNKVTEKGKDVELRCDPISGHTALYWYRQSLGQGLEFLIYFQGNSAPDKSGLPSDRFSAERTGGSVSTLTIQRTQQEDSAVYLCASSPDGLAREQYFGPGTRLTVT.

The rearrangement links TRBV10-2 to TRBJ2-7; the D gene is possibly TRBD1 (6 bases). The CDR3 spans 14 residues. Germline CDR1 and CDR2: WSHSY and SAAADI. V shed 3 bases and J shed 5 bases, with 14 bases lying between them. The CDR3 nucleotides read TGCGCCAGCAGTGATCCCGACAGGATACACGAGCAGTACTTC. Its protein is CASSDPDRIHEQYF.

The chain employs TRBV5-8 and TRBJ1-5, with 7 bases lining up with TRBD1. V shed 0 bases and J 2 bases; nucleotides not matched to a gene: 5. The CDR3 sequence is 16 residues long. Germline CDR1 is SGHTS and CDR2 is YDEGEE. CDR3 amino acids: CASSLGLTGRNQPQHF. In nucleotides, the CDR3 is TGTGCCAGCAGCTTGGGCCTGACAGGGCGCAATCAGCCCCAGCATTTT.

This clone was seen just once. The genes are TRBV6-2 or TRBV6-3 and TRBJ1-2; no definite D call. Germline V gene data show CDR1 as MNHEY and CDR2 as SVGEGT. The V end was cut by 6 bases, the J end by 8 bases, with 16 bases between. This CDR3 is built from 13 residues. The CDR3 spells CASSYVFTGGYTF. In nucleotides, the CDR3 is TGTGCCAGCAGCTATGTCTTCACCGGAGGCTACACCTTC.

This clone has only a few counts. The gene calls are TRBV7-2 and TRBJ1-3; D not certain. The V end was cut by 7 bases, the J end by 0 bases, with 13 bases between. The CDR3 has 15 amino acids. Germline V gives CDR1 SGHTA, CDR2 FQGNSA. CDR3 loop: CASKVYANSGNTIYF. The CDR3 nucleotides read TGTGCCAGCAAGGTCTACGCGAACTCTGGAAACACCATATATTTT.

This chain uses TRBV7-2 with TRBJ2-7; D possibly uses TRBD1 or TRBD2 (6 bases each). CDR3 length: 13 amino acids. CDR1 is SGHTA and CDR2 is FQGNSA in the germline V gene. The V end was cut by 5 bases, the J end by 7 bases, with 15 bases between. The chain's CDR3 is CASSLNRAGEQYF. The CDR3 DNA reads TGTGCCAGCAGCCTTAACAGGGCGGGGGAGCAGTACTTC.

This clone has more than one count but fewer than ten. The chain links TRBV13 to TRBJ2-3; a possible D gene is TRBD1 (6 bases). The ends were cut back, 4 bases at V and 2 bases at J, with 13 bases in the middle. The CDR3 is 15 residues long. Per the germline V gene, CDR1 is PRHDT and CDR2 is FYEKMQ (reference sequence). The CDR3 DNA sequence: TGTGCCAGCAGCTCTCGGACAGACCCCACAGATACGCAGTATTTT. It specifies CASSSRTDPTDTQYF.

The chain links TRBV6-5 to TRBJ1-5; D is ambiguous. Germline CDR1 and CDR2: MNHEY and SVGAGI. The CDR3 spans 14 residues. V was cut by 8 bases and J by 0 bases, with 11 bases left in between. The CDR3 DNA is TGTGCCAGCGATCAAGGACTTAGCAATCAGCCCCAGCATTTT. Its translation: CASDQGLSNQPQHF.

This clone has only a few counts. The V gene is TRBV3-1 (or the pseudogene TRBV3-2), the J gene TRBJ1-4; 8 bases are shared with TRBD1. The CDR3 runs to 15 residues. Germline V gives CDR1 LGHDT, CDR2 YNNKEL (reference sequence). V gave up 3 bases and J gave up 7 bases; unmatched junction bases: 7. Written as DNA, the CDR3 is TGTGCCAGCAGCCATTTCGGACAGGGCACTGAAAAACTGTTTTTT. It specifies CASSHFGQGTEKLFF.

The rearrangement links TRBV15 to TRBJ2-3, with a tentative D call TRBD2 (5 bases). Trimming took 5 bases from V and 7 from J, leaving 19 bases between them. The CDR3 is 15 residues long. The germline V gene has CDR1 LNHNV and CDR2 YYDKDF (reference sequence). CDR3 residues: CATSPSSGSSNTQYF. CDR3 DNA: TGTGCCACCAGCCCCTCCTCGGGGAGCTCTAATACGCAGTATTTT.

This chain links TRBV30 with TRBJ1-2; 9 positions agree with TRBD1. The germline gives CDR1 GTSNPN, CDR2 SVGIG (reference sequence). CDR3 length equals 13 residues. This CDR3 is CACGTGKLHGYTF. DNA of the CDR3: TGTGCATGCGGGACAGGGAAGCTACATGGCTACACCTTC.

The chain carries TRBV4-2 and TRBJ1-2, with TRBD1 as a possible D gene (5 bases). The CDR3 is 14 residues long. With 3 bases removed from V and 8 bases from J, the gap between germline ends came to 16 bases. From germline, CDR1 is LGHNA and CDR2 YNFKEQ. The chain's CDR3 is CASSQLGTVLGYTF. The CDR3 DNA reads as TGTGCCAGCAGCCAGCTCGGGACCGTGCTGGGCTACACCTTC.

In DNA, the CDR3 is TGTGCCAGCAGTTACGCGGGGAGTTATGAAAAACTGTTTTTT. Translated, it gives CASSYAGSYEKLFF. The V call is TRBV6-2 or TRBV6-3, the J call TRBJ1-4; D remains unclear. CDR1 and CDR2 (germline): MNHEY, SVGEGT. V dropped 2 bases and J dropped 6 bases, with 10 bases sitting between them. The length of the CDR3 is 14 residues.

The chain employs TRBV27 and TRBJ1-5, with TRBD1 matching 12 bases. The J segment lost 6 bases and the V segment lost 6 bases, leaving 18 bases of the junction unmatched. Germline V gene lookup returns CDR1 MNHEY and CDR2 SMNVEV (reference sequence). The CDR3 is made up of 19 amino acids. CDR3 nucleotides: TGTGCCAGCAGGCCGGGACAGGGGGCTCTCTATCGAGTTCTTCAGCCCCAGCATTTT. Protein product: CASRPGQGALYRVLQPQHF.

This clone showed up just a few times. The genes are TRBV4-1 and TRBJ1-4; D is unclear. The length of the CDR3 is 13 residues. V gave up 7 bases and J gave up 8 bases, with 14 bases separating them. Germline-derived CDR1 and CDR2 are MGHRA and YSYEKL. Here the CDR3 reads CASTTTGQEKLFF. In nucleotides, the CDR3 is TGCGCCAGCACCACTACCGGGCAGGAAAAACTGTTTTTT.

The gene calls are TRBV9 and TRBJ2-5; perhaps TRBD1 as D (5 bases). The CDR3 runs to 13 residues. Germline V CDR1 and CDR2: SGDLS, YYNGEE. V was trimmed by 0 bases and J by 9 bases, leaving 12 bases between them. The chain's CDR3 is CASSVEDSPAQYF. As DNA, the CDR3 is TGTGCCAGCAGCGTAGAAGACAGTCCGGCCCAGTACTTC.

V and J are TRBV11-2 and TRBJ1-5, with TRBD1 matching over 7 bases. V lost 1 base to trimming and J lost 2 bases; unmatched junction nucleotides: 2. This CDR3 spans 15 amino acids. Germline CDR1 reads SGHAT; CDR2 reads FQNNGV. The CDR3 is CASSLGQGGNQPQHF. CDR3 in DNA: TGTGCCAGCAGCTTAGGACAGGGAGGCAATCAGCCCCAGCATTTT.

The chain links TRBV11-2 to TRBJ2-6, with D unresolved. V was clipped by 10 bases and J by 1 base, with 5 bases between them. Germline lookup yields CDR1 SGHAT and CDR2 FQNNGV. CDR3 length: 12 amino acids. CDR3 in DNA: TGTGCCACCCGATCTGGGGCCAACGTCCTGACTTTC. Its protein product is CATRSGANVLTF.

This chain connects TRBV5-1 to TRBJ2-3, with TRBD1 identical over 7 bases. CDR1 is SGHRS and CDR2 is YFSETQ in the germline V gene. With 5 bases clipped from V and 5 bases from J, the junction kept 8 bases outside the gene matches. This CDR3 is built from 14 residues. The CDR3 nucleotides read TGCGCCAGCAGTTATGACAGGGCCCGAGATACGCAGTATTTT. This sequence encodes CASSYDRARDTQYF.

The chain is built from TRBV29-1 and TRBJ1-3; no definite D call. Germline V gives CDR1 SQVTM, CDR2 ANQGSEA. The CDR3 loop spans 11 amino acids. V shed 3 bases and J shed 3 bases, with 3 bases lying between them. CDR3 residues: CSVEIGNTIYF. The CDR3 DNA follows: TGCAGCGTTGAGATTGGAAACACCATATATTTT.

The J gene is TRBJ2-3, the V gene TRBV6-5; D possibly corresponds to TRBD1 (5 bases). V shed 6 bases and J shed 4 bases, with 14 bases lying between them. This CDR3 is built from 14 residues. Germline values: CDR1 MNHEY, CDR2 SVGAGI. The CDR3 nucleotides read TGTGCCAGCAGATTGTGGGGCGAGGCAGATACGCAGTATTTT. Protein product: CASRLWGEADTQYF.